A selection of T cell receptor beta chains follows, all from one sample in a study of regulatory dendritic cells for organ transplantation. Here immunoSEQ multiplex PCR was the method, and the copy in TCRdb shows in-frame clones only, minus some. Of over 8,500 clones listed, around 65% are singletons. Sequenced sample: memory CD8+ T cells from blood. Receptor source: a human donor in good health. The CDR3 runs from the conserved cysteine through the conserved F or W.

j_call: TRBJ1-2
v_call: TRBV19
cdr3_aa: CASKKRDGDGHGYTF

j_call: TRBJ2-2
v_call: TRBV6-6
cdr3_aa: CASSYRGEYTGELFF

j_call: TRBJ1-1
v_call: TRBV11-2
cdr3_aa: CASSLGGVWSGRWEAFF

j_call: TRBJ2-3
v_call: TRBV2
cdr3_aa: CASSVVGDLTDTQYF

j_call: TRBJ2-3
v_call: TRBV29-1
cdr3_aa: CSAWRKTDTQYF

j_call: TRBJ1-4
v_call: TRBV9
cdr3_aa: CASRGEKLFF

j_call: TRBJ2-5
v_call: TRBV13
cdr3_aa: CASSLSYLQETQYF

j_call: TRBJ1-2
v_call: TRBV2
cdr3_aa: CASNPTVPHPGGSYYGYTF

j_call: TRBJ2-3
v_call: TRBV28
cdr3_aa: CASSSPWTSGHTDTQYF

j_call: TRBJ2-2
v_call: TRBV7-9
cdr3_aa: CASRPLARSNTGELFF

j_call: TRBJ2-1
v_call: TRBV9
cdr3_aa: CASSDSGISYNEQFF

j_call: TRBJ1-5
v_call: TRBV7-9
cdr3_aa: CASSLGASNQPQHF

j_call: TRBJ2-7
v_call: TRBV21-1
cdr3_aa: CARGMSGRDTYEQYF

j_call: TRBJ2-5
v_call: TRBV4-3
cdr3_aa: CASSQDSRRECQETQYF

j_call: TRBJ2-7
v_call: TRBV9
cdr3_aa: CASSVGGDSWEQYF

j_call: TRBJ2-7
v_call: TRBV7-9
cdr3_aa: CASSLSGMSGRAGDEQYF

j_call: TRBJ2-3
v_call: TRBV7-9
cdr3_aa: CASSALEEYTDTQYF

j_call: TRBJ1-2
v_call: TRBV29-1
cdr3_aa: CSVERGINYGYTF

j_call: TRBJ2-5
v_call: TRBV6-1
cdr3_aa: CASSELEGRGGETQYF

j_call: TRBJ2-7
v_call: TRBV4-1
cdr3_aa: CASSPGLADEQYF

j_call: TRBJ2-7
v_call: TRBV6-5
cdr3_aa: CASSLMTSGAYEQYF

j_call: TRBJ2-7
v_call: TRBV28
cdr3_aa: CASSWDSYEQYF

j_call: TRBJ2-1
v_call: TRBV6-5
cdr3_aa: CATSMVLGEWNEQFF

j_call: TRBJ1-1
v_call: TRBV5-6
cdr3_aa: CASSFRDRLNTEAFF

j_call: TRBJ1-2
v_call: TRBV20-1
cdr3_aa: CSASADYGYTF

j_call: TRBJ2-3
v_call: TRBV6-4
cdr3_aa: CASRRTSGGPDTQYF

j_call: TRBJ2-7
v_call: TRBV2
cdr3_aa: CASSDIPYEQYF

j_call: TRBJ2-2
v_call: TRBV5-6
cdr3_aa: CASSFWRELHTGELFF

j_call: TRBJ1-2
v_call: TRBV6-5
cdr3_aa: CASSRLDRGYGYTF

j_call: TRBJ1-5
v_call: TRBV9
cdr3_aa: CASSPGLSNQPQHF

j_call: TRBJ1-1
v_call: TRBV14
cdr3_aa: CASGFNSEAFF

j_call: TRBJ2-3
v_call: TRBV5-4
cdr3_aa: CASSSGNTQYF

j_call: TRBJ2-4
v_call: TRBV10-2
cdr3_aa: CASTGTPLNIQYF

j_call: TRBJ1-6
v_call: TRBV5-6
cdr3_aa: CASSLRATSYNSPLHF

j_call: TRBJ2-1
v_call: TRBV6-6
cdr3_aa: CASSSTDYPEQFF

j_call: TRBJ1-2
v_call: TRBV4-1
cdr3_aa: CASSQGLEGKRGYTF

j_call: TRBJ2-1
v_call: TRBV27
cdr3_aa: CASNTRDRGHNEQFF

j_call: TRBJ1-4
v_call: TRBV2
cdr3_aa: CASSASLDHNEKLFF

j_call: TRBJ2-1
v_call: TRBV5-4
cdr3_aa: CASSLSQKEQFF

j_call: TRBJ2-1
v_call: TRBV4-1
cdr3_aa: CASSQGPTGTLLTNEQFF

j_call: TRBJ2-3
v_call: TRBV4-2
cdr3_aa: CASSQEGPSGGADTQYF

j_call: TRBJ1-2
v_call: TRBV28
cdr3_aa: CASSDKGLYYGYTF

j_call: TRBJ1-2
v_call: TRBV7-8
cdr3_aa: CASSQMPRRGGEHGYTF

j_call: TRBJ2-5
v_call: TRBV5-5
cdr3_aa: CASTLNRNGKETQYF

j_call: TRBJ2-7
v_call: TRBV7-2
cdr3_aa: CASSPRDSRDEQYF

j_call: TRBJ2-1
v_call: TRBV4-3
cdr3_aa: CASSENPQGIREQFF

j_call: TRBJ2-3
v_call: TRBV6-4
cdr3_aa: CASSTSGESTDTQYF

j_call: TRBJ2-1
v_call: TRBV6-5
cdr3_aa: CASPTRGRIPNEQFF

j_call: TRBJ2-5
v_call: TRBV9
cdr3_aa: CASSAEGAGETQYF

j_call: TRBJ1-5
v_call: TRBV2
cdr3_aa: CASSDESNQPQHF

j_call: TRBJ1-6
v_call: TRBV11-2
cdr3_aa: CASSSGRGTGNSPLHF

j_call: TRBJ2-7
v_call: TRBV5-1
cdr3_aa: CASSLDSWHFAYEQYF

j_call: TRBJ1-4
v_call: TRBV6-1
cdr3_aa: CASSRDLSTNEKLFF

j_call: TRBJ2-5
v_call: TRBV6-6
cdr3_aa: CASSYQGPQETQYF

j_call: TRBJ1-1
v_call: TRBV21-1
cdr3_aa: CASSNMGSARVDTEAFF

j_call: TRBJ2-1
v_call: TRBV4-3
cdr3_aa: CASSQERGGYNEQFF

j_call: TRBJ1-5
v_call: TRBV6-5
cdr3_aa: CASSWTGSGNQPQHF

j_call: TRBJ1-5
v_call: TRBV29-1
cdr3_aa: CSGWPQPQHF

j_call: TRBJ2-5
v_call: TRBV4-1
cdr3_aa: CASSQAGSGEETQYF

j_call: TRBJ1-5
v_call: TRBV6-5
cdr3_aa: CASSSVRGSNQPQHF